This T cell receptor beta chain appears in the sequencing data of a study of tumor and adjacent non-tumor tissue in lung cancer (dated by TCRdb to 2017 to 2018). Concerning the study at large: Of the cohort, roughly 12 patients had adenocarcinoma, 2 had squamous cell carcinoma and 1 had small cell lung cancer. The 15 or so patients were aged roughly 30 to 80 years, included around ten men and 5 women, and had TNM stage I to III disease. Sequencing produced 125,075,908 productive TCRbeta reads in total, an average of about 4.5 million reads per sample. The study compared bulk TCRbeta repertoires from lung tumor tissue and matched distant non-tumor lung tissue of more than 12 lung cancer patients. TCRbeta CDR3 sequencing was performed on more than 25 paired specimens, with one tumor sample and one normal lung sample collected per patient.

Bulk unsorted tissue served as the source for RNA extraction, and RNA quality was assessed using a NanoDrop ND-1000 and an Agilent 2100. Donors were newly diagnosed lung cancer patients admitted for thoracic surgery in China between August and November 2014, without prior chemotherapy. Anyone who had undergone radiotherapy or chemotherapy before, or who had another cancer at the same time, was left out of the study. Surgical tissue pieces of about 1-2.3 cm3 were preserved in RNAlater solution and were kept at -80 degrees C until use. In this sample, this clonotype turned up many times. Its antigen target is currently unknown. One base away there is no much larger clone; base qualities are not given. Beyond this particular receptor, the publication reports: Tumor tissue showed significantly greater TCR diversity (inverse Simpson) than normal lung tissue (approximately 400 vs 170, P = 0.0075, Mann-Whitney U test). Only about 14 patients were in the cohort, and the authors stated that larger samples and more detailed clinical data are needed. Neither the sequencing platform nor unique molecular identifiers are mentioned in the methods. Because peripheral blood was not sequenced, the blood TCRbeta repertoires of the lung cancer patients in the study went unexamined. A significantly larger cumulative share of the repertoire was made up by the top 100 clones in normal lung than in tumor tissue. TCR diversity was significantly higher in younger patients, and higher tumor TCR diversity was associated with shorter overall and disease-free survival.

The method was multiplex PCR. The sequencing machine was an Illumina HiSeq 2500. TCRbeta libraries were constructed through three rounds of nested PCR with primers (Table S4) according to protocols modified from ARM-PCR. PCR products of 200-500 bp were gel-excised and purified with the QIAquick gel extraction kit before sequencing. As for the authors' bioinformatics: Trimmomatic was used to clean the reads, FLASH was used to merge the reads into complete CDR3 sequences, and MiTCR was used to assign the reads to V(D)J germline segments. VDJtools was used to compute clonal diversity as the inverse Simpson's index. Productive reads were defined as in-frame sequences without a premature stop codon. The public sequencing data were trimmed at Q25 with fastp and processed into clonotypes with MiXCR by TCRdb, which kept only in-frame beta chains. Entries that share a CDR3 protein sequence are merged under the most common genes and DNA. The V and J calls and clone size are TCRdb's, not the authors'. The sample records 65,000 to 70,000 distinct CDR3 sequences, around 60% of which are singletons. The top ten hold 20% to 25% of the sample.

This receptor was obtained from a man aged 50-60 years with non-small cell lung cancer. The sequenced material came from lung tumor tissue.

Here the CDR3 is given as CASTATLGGAMNTEAFF. The DNA sequence is as follows: TGTGCCAGCACCGCAACCCTCGGGGGAGCCATGAACACTGAAGCTTTCTTT. This chain joins TRBV28 to TRBJ1-1, and perhaps TRBD1 as D gene, on 5 matching bases. Looking up the germline V gene yields CDR1 MDHEN and CDR2 SYDVKM. From its cysteine to its phenylalanine, the CDR3 spans 17 amino acids. Only CDR3 DNA is held: 51 bases, read in frame from base 1. V drops 7 bases and J drops 0 bases, leaving 21 bases in between.